Listed below are T cell receptor beta chains from one sample, sequenced in a study of breast tumors, draining lymph nodes, adjacent tissues. TCRdb passed the multiplex PCR reads through MiXCR, listing each CDR3 protein once. There are some 170,000 distinct CDR3 sequences in the sample; about 30% occur only once, and 3.8% lies in the top ten. Source material: axillary lymph node tissue. The receptors here all came from a female donor with breast cancer. Some clones in this sample may be carry-over from other donors' samples. CDR3s include the opening cysteine and the closing phenylalanine or tryptophan. D genes are given only for firm matches. Size values are once, few and many counts, or a class for expanded clones, and some rows have none.

d_call: TRBD1; v_call: TRBV11-3; clone_size: many; j_call: TRBJ2-1; cdr3_nt: TGTGCCAGCAGCCCGGGACAGCCTAGCTCCTACAATGAGCAGTTCTTC; cdr3_aa: CASSPGQPSSYNEQFF
d_call: -; v_call: TRBV3-1; clone_size: many; j_call: TRBJ2-5; cdr3_nt: TGTGCCAGCAGCCAAGATGTATCGGAAGAGACCCAGTACTTC; cdr3_aa: CASSQDVSEETQYF
d_call: TRBD1; v_call: TRBV28; clone_size: few; j_call: TRBJ1-5; cdr3_nt: TGTGCCAGCAGTTCAACCAGGGGGAATCAGCCCCAGCATTTT; cdr3_aa: CASSSTRGNQPQHF
d_call: -; v_call: TRBV12-3/TRBV12-4; clone_size: -; j_call: TRBJ2-3; cdr3_nt: TGTGGCGGCAGTTTAACAGGACGTCATACGCAGTATTTT; cdr3_aa: CGGSLTGRHTQYF
d_call: -; v_call: TRBV4-1; clone_size: many; j_call: TRBJ2-7; cdr3_nt: TGCGCCAGCAGCCAAGTAGAGTACGAGCAGTACTTC; cdr3_aa: CASSQVEYEQYF
d_call: -; v_call: TRBV7-3; clone_size: -; j_call: TRBJ2-7; cdr3_nt: TGTGCCAGCAGCTTTCTGGGAGGGGGGCCCCCGGTGACCTACGAGCAGTACTTC; cdr3_aa: CASSFLGGGPPVTYEQYF
d_call: TRBD2; v_call: TRBV7-9; clone_size: -; j_call: TRBJ2-7; cdr3_nt: TGTGCCAGCAGTTTTCGGCGACTAGCGGGAAAAACCTACGAGCAGTACTTC; cdr3_aa: CASSFRRLAGKTYEQYF
d_call: -; v_call: TRBV5-8; clone_size: -; j_call: TRBJ2-7; cdr3_nt: TGTGCCAGCAGCTTTGGGAGGGGGCACGAGCAGTACTTC; cdr3_aa: CASSFGRGHEQYF
d_call: TRBD1; v_call: TRBV25-1; clone_size: -; j_call: TRBJ2-3; cdr3_nt: TGTGCCAGCAGCCAAGATAGGCACGGGACAGGGGATGGGGGCACAGATACGCAGTATTTT; cdr3_aa: CASSQDRHGTGDGGTDTQYF
d_call: -; v_call: TRBV7-9; clone_size: few; j_call: TRBJ1-1; cdr3_nt: TGTGCCAGCAGCTCGGACAGCCCGAACACTGAAGCTTTCTTT; cdr3_aa: CASSSDSPNTEAFF
d_call: TRBD1; v_call: TRBV10-1; clone_size: many; j_call: TRBJ2-7; cdr3_nt: TGCGCCAGCAGTCTCTCCGGGACAGGGATGCAGTACTTC; cdr3_aa: CASSLSGTGMQYF
d_call: TRBD1; v_call: TRBV29-1; clone_size: -; j_call: TRBJ1-1; cdr3_nt: TGCAGCGTCGGGGACAGCCCCACTGAAGCTCTCTTT; cdr3_aa: CSVGDSPTEALF
d_call: -; v_call: TRBV9; clone_size: many; j_call: TRBJ1-3; cdr3_nt: TGTGCCAGCAGCGATTTGGGAAACACCATATATTTT; cdr3_aa: CASSDLGNTIYF
d_call: TRBD2; v_call: TRBV10-3; clone_size: once; j_call: TRBJ2-7; cdr3_nt: TGTGCCATCAGTGATAGTGGGCTAGCGGGAATTTACGAGCAGTACTTC; cdr3_aa: CAISDSGLAGIYEQYF
d_call: -; v_call: TRBV7-9; clone_size: -; j_call: TRBJ2-3; cdr3_nt: TGTGCCAGCATCCCCGGCGGGACCACAACTACGCAGTATTTT; cdr3_aa: CASIPGGTTTTQYF
d_call: -; v_call: TRBV19; clone_size: -; j_call: TRBJ1-3; cdr3_nt: TGTGCCAGTAGTATGGGCCTCGACAGGAACACCATATATTTT; cdr3_aa: CASSMGLDRNTIYF
d_call: -; v_call: TRBV2; clone_size: -; j_call: TRBJ1-5; cdr3_nt: TGTGCCAGCAGTGTCAGGTTGGACCAGCCCCAGCATTTT; cdr3_aa: CASSVRLDQPQHF
d_call: -; v_call: TRBV2; clone_size: -; j_call: TRBJ1-1; cdr3_nt: TGTGCCAGCAGTAGGAGGACCCTTGAGAGAAACACTGAAGCTTTCTTT; cdr3_aa: CASSRRTLERNTEAFF
d_call: -; v_call: TRBV4-3; clone_size: many; j_call: TRBJ2-1; cdr3_nt: TGCGCCAGCAGCCAAGTCCAAACGGGGAGTCTTGAGCAGTTCTTC; cdr3_aa: CASSQVQTGSLEQFF
d_call: -; v_call: TRBV12-3/TRBV12-4; clone_size: -; j_call: TRBJ2-1; cdr3_nt: TGTGCCAGCAGTTTTTATCCAGTGTCCCGGAGCGATGAGCAGTTCTTC; cdr3_aa: CASSFYPVSRSDEQFF
d_call: -; v_call: TRBV20-1; clone_size: many; j_call: TRBJ2-6; cdr3_nt: TGCAGTGCTAACCCTATCCGCTCTGGGGCCAACGTCCTGACTTTC; cdr3_aa: CSANPIRSGANVLTF
d_call: -; v_call: TRBV5-1; clone_size: many; j_call: TRBJ2-5; cdr3_nt: TGCGCCAGCAGCTTGGGTCCGGGGTTAGAGACCCAGTACTTC; cdr3_aa: CASSLGPGLETQYF
d_call: -; v_call: TRBV28; clone_size: -; j_call: TRBJ2-3; cdr3_nt: TGTGCCAGCAGCGTAGCATCTGGCACAGATACGCAGTATTTT; cdr3_aa: CASSVASGTDTQYF
d_call: TRBD1; v_call: TRBV5-8; clone_size: -; j_call: TRBJ1-4; cdr3_nt: TGTGCCAGCAGCTTGGCGGGACAGGGGGCTGAAAAACTGTTTTTT; cdr3_aa: CASSLAGQGAEKLFF
d_call: -; v_call: TRBV28; clone_size: -; j_call: TRBJ1-1; cdr3_nt: TGTGCCAGCAGTTTTTCGCGGACTGAAGCTTTCTTT; cdr3_aa: CASSFSRTEAFF
d_call: -; v_call: TRBV7-3; clone_size: many; j_call: TRBJ2-2; cdr3_nt: TGTGCCAGCAGCTTACTGCCTAGCGAGAACACCGGGGAGCTGTTTTTT; cdr3_aa: CASSLLPSENTGELFF
d_call: TRBD2; v_call: TRBV2; clone_size: -; j_call: TRBJ2-7; cdr3_nt: TGTGCCAGCAGGGCGGAGCGGGAGGGCGTCGAGCAGTACTTC; cdr3_aa: CASRAEREGVEQYF
d_call: -; v_call: TRBV29-1; clone_size: -; j_call: TRBJ2-1; cdr3_nt: TGCAGCGTTCCGGAAGACTATGGCTACAATGAGCAGTTCTTC; cdr3_aa: CSVPEDYGYNEQFF